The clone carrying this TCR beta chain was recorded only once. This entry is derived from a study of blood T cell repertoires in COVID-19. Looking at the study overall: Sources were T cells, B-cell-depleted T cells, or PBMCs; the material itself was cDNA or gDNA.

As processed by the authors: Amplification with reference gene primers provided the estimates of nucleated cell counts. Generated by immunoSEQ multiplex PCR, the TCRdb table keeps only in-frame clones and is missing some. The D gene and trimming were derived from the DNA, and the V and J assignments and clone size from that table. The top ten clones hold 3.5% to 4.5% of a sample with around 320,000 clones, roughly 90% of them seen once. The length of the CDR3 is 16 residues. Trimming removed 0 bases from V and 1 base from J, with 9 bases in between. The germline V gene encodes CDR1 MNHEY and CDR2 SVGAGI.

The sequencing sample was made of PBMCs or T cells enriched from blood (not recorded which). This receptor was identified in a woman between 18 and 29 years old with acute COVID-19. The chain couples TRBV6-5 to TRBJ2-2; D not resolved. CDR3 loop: CASSYSLFGNTGELFF. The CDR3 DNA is TGTGCCAGCAGTTACTCGTTATTCGGGAACACCGGGGAGCTGTTTTTT.